The present T cell receptor (beta chain) was sequenced within a study of T cells in Graves' hyperthyroidism and ophthalmopathy (dated by TCRdb to between 2018 and 2020). With regard to the full study: TCR V-J signatures able to tell the groups apart were searched for in a discovery cohort of 100 patients, of whom around 43 had Graves' ophthalmopathy and roughly 57 had stable Graves' hyperthyroidism. Prospective prediction of ophthalmopathy was tested in an independent validation cohort consisting of fewer than 20 hyperthyroidism patients and about 17 patients who later progressed to ophthalmopathy. For training and testing, the 95 to 100 patients in the discovery cohort were randomly divided in a 7:3 ratio. The study also compared thyroid tissue and blood T-cell repertoires from a handful of Graves' hyperthyroidism patients. Following sampling, methimazole starting at 30 mg daily was given to hyperthyroidism patients, and high-dose intravenous methylprednisolone was given to ophthalmopathy patients. According to the paper, TCR Vbeta CDR3 sequencing was carried out on 135 peripheral blood samples, which came from approximately 41 ophthalmopathy, 75 or so hyperthyroidism and around 17 progressor patients. Results and caveats for the whole study, not just this receptor: Ophthalmopathy was separated from stable hyperthyroidism by a 13 V-J signature model, with 85% to 90% sensitivity and 81% to 83% specificity obtained in cross-validation and 80%/75% obtained in testing. Sample size was not statistically predetermined, and investigators were not blinded to group allocation. In validation, the model predicted progression to ophthalmopathy a median of 6.5 months before onset, with approximately 71% sensitivity and about 72% specificity. Blood samples also contained most of the expanded thyroid clonotypes (frequency above 0.001), which suggests that blood repertoires may reflect thyroid immune responses.

V has 7 bases trimmed and J has 4 bases trimmed; junction bases matching no gene number 5. The CDR3 starts with the cysteine, ends with the phenylalanine, and has 14 residues. Only the CDR3 portion is preserved as DNA: 42 bases, with reading frame beginning at the first base. The CDR1 and CDR2 encoded by the germline V gene (reference sequence) are SEHNR and FQNEAQ. Any patient with an uncontrolled infection, another autoimmune disease, pregnancy or lactation was excluded. Diagnoses relied on clinical symptoms, serum thyroxine and TRAb, thyroid ultrasound and orbital computed tomography. Total RNA was extracted with Trizol reagent, and quality was checked on an Agilent 2100 Bioanalyzer. Of note for this clonotype: Its target antigen remains unknown. Nothing much larger sits one base from this clone, and base qualities are not available.

Amplification of TCR beta CDR3 regions was carried out from RNA transcripts. A first-round RT-PCR of the TCR CDR3 used the HTBI primer set with the Qiagen OneStep RT-PCR kit. Libraries were constructed in a second round of multiplex PCR, after which size selection and purification were performed. Sequencing of the libraries was done on an Illumina HiSeq2000 using paired-end 100 bp reads. The original methods were these. SOAPnuke was used to process the raw data, with reads discarded if the reads contained adapters or uncalled bases, had a mean Phred below 15, or lacked an exact constant-primer or identifier match. COPE v1.2.5 was used to merge high-quality paired reads, and clonotypes were defined as unique nucleotide sequences. MiTCR v1.1 was used to align the clonotypes against IMGT TRBV, TRBD and TRBJ reference segments. The analysis included only V-J combinations with a frequency above 0.0001, which together covered approximately 99% of the repertoires. A TCS score was defined as the ratio of F50 (clonal expansion) to E x V (chaos), with BLOSUM62-based TCRdist applied between CDR3 peptides within each V-J. Welch's t-statistics and random forest reduced roughly 530 V-J features to roughly 13, which were used in a naive Bayes classifier (R e1071). The similarity between thyroid and blood repertoires was quantified using the Morisita-Horn index. The public reads were run again by TCRdb, first through fastp at Q25 and then through MiXCR, and only productive beta chains were kept. Under each unique CDR3 protein, matching rows form one entry showing the most common genes and DNA. Here the V and J calls rest on TCRdb's processing, not on the authors' analysis. The sample profile shows 450,000 to 700,000 distinct CDR3 sequences; just over 45% of them were found once. The ten top clones hold roughly 19% of the sample.

Material: peripheral blood or thyroid tissue (not recorded which). The source of this sequence is an adult woman with Graves' disease, either hyperthyroidism or ophthalmopathy (not recorded which). The receptor chain draws on TRBV7-9 and TRBJ1-1, with 11 middle bases fitting TRBD1. CDR3 loop: CASNLGQGATEAFF. The DNA sequence reads TGTGCCAGCAACCTCGGACAGGGGGCCACTGAAGCTTTCTTT.